This TCR beta chain was retrieved from a study of human T cells and chemical hapten exposure. The library tagged individual cDNA molecules with unique molecular identifiers. TCRdb re-called the RACE reads through MiXCR, storing one row per CDR3 protein. Of 38,000 or so distinct CDR3 sequences listed, 6.5% to 8% are singletons. The sample's time point: pre-sensitization, week 0. Treatment specified: therapeutic diphenylcyclopropenone sensitization with weekly scalp DPC. Every donor had alopecia and was 18 to 70 years old; all were suitable for DPC. This clonotype was counted between two and nine times. The TCR was taken from a woman aged 45 to 65 with alopecia areata. Some clones in this sample may be carry-over from other donors' samples. The sample here was whole blood, taken in connection with sensitization to the hapten diphenylcyclopropenone (DPC).

The CDR3 DNA reads as TGTGCCATCAGTGAAAATTTAGAGCAGTTCTTC. Protein product: CAISENLEQFF. This chain links TRBV10-3 with TRBJ2-1; D ambiguous. V lost 3 bases and J 10 bases, leaving 7 bases between the germline ends. Germline V CDR1 and CDR2: ENHRY, SYGVKD. CDR3 size: 11 residues.